Below, 9 T cell receptor beta chains from the same sample are listed, as sequenced in a study of regulatory T cells in long-lasting Graves disease. Through Arm-PCR of CDR3 regions and iRepertoire HTBI primers, TCR beta libraries were built. Via MiXCR, TCRdb re-called the multiplex PCR reads, giving one row per CDR3 protein. The sample lists roughly 530,000 distinct CDR3 sequences; about 16% were seen once. Time point defined: newly diagnosed GD, antithyroid drugs for less than 3 months. The TCR library was made from RNA that had been extracted from PBMCs in TRIzol. This sample also appeared in a second study, on T cells in Graves' hyperthyroidism and ophthalmopathy.

The source was peripheral blood mononuclear cells (PBMCs), collected at new diagnosis, from a patient treated with antithyroid drugs. The source is a woman in her forties or fifties with Graves disease.

This clonotype was observed at least ten times. This chain uses TRBV28 with TRBJ2-1; D remains unclear. CDR1 is MDHEN, CDR2 SYDVKM, per germline. The CDR3 runs to 13 residues. V lost 5 bases to trimming and J lost 8 bases, with 13 bases between them. The CDR3 region is CASSGSPLDEQFF. CDR3 coding DNA: TGTGCCAGCAGTGGATCACCGTTGGATGAGCAGTTCTTC.

In this sample, this clonotype turned up many times. The rearrangement joins TRBV6-1 to TRBJ1-6; D gene ambiguous. Germline CDR1 MNHNS, CDR2 SASEGT. This CDR3 comprises 15 residues. Trimming pared 3 bases from V and 0 bases from J, leaving 6 bases between. DNA of the CDR3: TGTGCCAGCAGTGAGCGGAGCTCCTATAATTCACCCCTCCACTTT. Translating it yields CASSERSSYNSPLHF.

This clonotype has just a few counts. The chain combines TRBV11-2 with TRBJ2-1; no reliable D call. The V gene's germline CDR1 is SGHAT and CDR2 FQNNGV. Trimming pared 6 bases from V and 2 bases from J, leaving 14 bases between. CDR3 length equals 15 residues. DNA for the CDR3: TGTGCCAGCAGACTTACTACCTCCGCCTACAATGAGCAGTTCTTC. It yields the protein CASRLTTSAYNEQFF. Variable domain in full (rest from reference TRBV11-2 and TRBJ2-1): EAGVAQSPRYKIIEKRQSVAFWCNPISGHATLYWYQQILGQGPKLLIQFQNNGVVDDSQLPKDRFSAERLKGVDSTLKIQPAKLEDSAVYLCASRLTTSAYNEQFFGPGTRLTVL.

This clonotype was observed at least ten times. The chain is built from TRBV2 and TRBJ1-5, with a tentative D call TRBD1 (5 bases). Germline-derived CDR1 and CDR2 are SNHLY and FYNNEI. With 6 bases removed from V and 3 bases from J, the gap between germline ends came to 12 bases. This CDR3 is 14 amino acids long. The CDR3 DNA sequence: TGTGCCAGCAGCGGGACCGCTGACAATCAGCCCCAGCATTTT. The encoded protein is CASSGTADNQPQHF.

This clonotype was counted only a few times. The chain recombines TRBV20-1 with TRBJ1-4; D is unclear. Germline values: CDR1 DFQATT, CDR2 SNEGSKA (reference sequence). V was trimmed by 2 bases and J by 2 bases, leaving 6 bases between them. CDR3 length: 13 amino acids. The CDR3 region has the DNA TGCAGTGCTAGACCGGAGACTAATGAAAAACTGTTTTTT. This codes for CSARPETNEKLFF.

There are a few counts of this clonotype. This chain links TRBV5-1 with TRBJ2-2, with unresolved D. Germline CDR1 is SGHRS and CDR2 is YFSETQ. The CDR3 covers 15 residues. V lost 3 bases, J lost 5 bases, and 14 bases lay in between. The CDR3 loop is CASSSSDLLTGELFF. The CDR3 DNA reads as TGCGCCAGCAGCTCGTCGGACCTTTTGACCGGGGAGCTGTTTTTT.

This clonotype was seen many times. The rearrangement links TRBV2 to TRBJ1-6; the match to TRBD1 covers 11 bases. The CDR3 runs to 16 residues. Germline V gene lookup returns CDR1 SNHLY and CDR2 FYNNEI. V shed 7 bases and J 4 bases; nucleotides not matched to a gene: 6. Written as DNA, the CDR3 is TGTGCCAGCATCTCGGGACAGGGGGGATATAATTCACCCCTCCACTTT. Translation: CASISGQGGYNSPLHF.

This clonotype was seen at least ten times. CDR3 sequence (DNA): TGCAGTGCTAGAGACCTAGCGGGGGGACGTGAGACCCAGTACTTC. Translating it yields CSARDLAGGRETQYF. The J gene is TRBJ2-5, the V gene TRBV20-1, with 11 bases lining up with TRBD2. The CDR3 consists of 15 residues. Looked up from germline, CDR1 is DFQATT and CDR2 is SNEGSKA (reference sequence). V dropped 0 bases and J dropped 5; count of bases not matched to a gene: 5.

The V and J genes are TRBV9 and TRBJ1-5; 11 bases line up with TRBD1. CDR1 and CDR2 from the germline V gene are SGDLS and YYNGEE. This CDR3 comprises 16 residues. With 8 bases clipped from V and 4 bases from J, the junction kept 11 bases outside the gene matches. The CDR3 region is CASGLGTGGLNQPQHF. The DNA of the CDR3 is TGTGCCAGTGGTTTAGGGACAGGGGGATTAAATCAGCCCCAGCATTTT.